A single sample gave rise to the 23 T cell receptor beta chains below, sequenced in a study of shared clonotypes between healthy human individuals. Produced via immunoSEQ multiplex PCR; TCRdb's table is partial and in-frame only. This sample has about 2.5 million clones, with about nine tenths found just once. Sequenced: naive CD4+ T cells from PBMCs. The subset: CD45RA+ positively selected. All receptors derive from a man aged 18-30 years in good health. Some clones in this sample may be carry-over from other donors' samples.

J is TRBJ1-2 and V is TRBV27, with 11 bases lining up with TRBD1. Germline CDR1 MNHEY, CDR2 SMNVEV (reference sequence). Losses at the gene ends were 7 bases for V and 8 bases for J; bases not matched to a gene: 12. This CDR3 is built from 15 residues. The chain's CDR3 is CASTSLGTGGRGYTF. Here the CDR3 DNA reads TGTGCCAGCACCTCGCTGGGGACAGGGGGTCGAGGCTACACCTTC.

The chain uses TRBV15 and TRBJ1-3; the match to TRBD1 covers 11 bases. Germline CDR1 and CDR2: LNHNV and YYDKDF (reference sequence). J gave up 11 bases and V 5 bases, and 11 bases lay outside the gene matches. The CDR3 length is 15 residues. CDR3 DNA sequence: TGTGCCACCAGCGGTCGGACAGGGGGCATTTACCCCATATATTTT. It codes for CATSGRTGGIYPIYF.

The V gene is TRBV5-1, the J gene TRBJ2-2, with 7 positions matching TRBD1. The germline CDR1 and CDR2 sequences are SGHRS and YFSETQ. CDR3 size: 18 residues. With 0 bases clipped from V and 2 bases from J, the junction kept 10 bases outside the gene matches. CDR3 residues: CASSLGLSGTANTGELFF. The CDR3 region has the DNA TGCGCCAGCAGCTTGGGACTCTCCGGGACAGCTAACACCGGGGAGCTGTTTTTT.

Worth noting for this clone: The same CDR3 arises from other DNA sequences in this sample as well. This rearrangement joins TRBV10-3 to TRBJ2-5; D gene unclear. V was trimmed by 5 bases and J by 2 bases, leaving 3 bases between them. CDR1 and CDR2 (germline): ENHRY, SYGVKD. The CDR3 is 11 residues long. The CDR3 region has the DNA TGTGCCATCAGTAATCAAGAGACCCAGTACTTC. This codes for CAISNQETQYF.

V is TRBV6-1 and J is TRBJ1-1, with a possible D match to TRBD1 (6 bases). V lost 4 bases to trimming and J lost 3 bases, with 15 bases between them. Germline V gene lookup returns CDR1 MNHNS and CDR2 SASEGT. This CDR3 contains 15 residues. CDR3 region: CASSGTVVRDTEAFF. The CDR3 DNA sequence: TGTGCCAGCAGTGGGACAGTGGTTCGGGACACTGAAGCTTTCTTT.

The chain has TRBV28 and TRBJ2-6, with a tentative D call TRBD1 (5 bases). The V gene's germline CDR1 is MDHEN and CDR2 SYDVKM. Trimming left V 2 bases short and J 18 bases short, with 17 bases between. The CDR3 is 13 residues long. The CDR3 DNA reads TGTGCCAGCAGTTTAGTGGGGTCAGGGCCTCGGACTTTC. This codes for CASSLVGSGPRTF.

This chain uses TRBV28 with TRBJ1-2; 9 nucleotides match TRBD1. CDR3 size: 19 residues. V dropped 4 bases and J dropped 1; count of bases not matched to a gene: 16. Germline V gives CDR1 MDHEN, CDR2 SYDVKM. The chain's CDR3 is CASSSTPGSGTGRNYGYTF. Written as DNA, the CDR3 is TGTGCCAGCAGTTCCACCCCCGGGTCCGGGACAGGGCGTAACTATGGCTACACCTTC.

As concerns this clone: Other nucleotide sequences in the sample specify the same CDR3. V gene TRBV28 combines with J gene TRBJ2-1, with TRBD2 identical over 7 bases. Trimming cost V 6 bases and J 6 bases; bases outside gene matches: 8. The CDR3 loop spans 14 amino acids. Germline V CDR1 and CDR2: MDHEN, SYDVKM. In DNA, the CDR3 is TGTGCCAGCAGCCTCGGGGGGTCGGGCAATGAGCAGTTCTTC. Protein product: CASSLGGSGNEQFF.

Here the CDR3 DNA reads TGCGCCAGCAGCGTAGACAGCCAGAACACTGAAGCTTTCTTT. Encoded protein: CASSVDSQNTEAFF. The chain has TRBV5-1 and TRBJ1-1; TRBD1 might be the D (5 bases). The CDR3 covers 14 residues. Germline CDR1 is SGHRS and CDR2 is YFSETQ. V shed 4 bases and J shed 1 base, with 11 bases lying between them.

The chain carries TRBV5-1 and TRBJ1-1, with 8 bases matching TRBD1. The junction had 14 bases not matched to a gene; V was cut back by 2 bases and J by 5 bases. Germline CDR1 is SGHRS and CDR2 is YFSETQ. The CDR3 sequence is 17 residues long. CDR3 nucleotide sequence: TGCGCCAGCAGCTTATCTCAGGGGGCGACGGCTGGGACTGAAGCTTTCTTT. Residues: CASSLSQGATAGTEAFF.

The CDR3 nucleotides are TGTGCCAGCACCCCCGGGGGAACAACTAGCACAGATACGCAGTATTTT. It is translated as CASTPGGTTSTDTQYF. The rearrangement uses TRBV6-6 and TRBJ2-3, with a weak D call TRBD2 (6 bases). Trimming removed 7 bases from V and 0 bases from J, with 17 bases in between. This CDR3 has 16 amino acids. Looked up from germline, CDR1 is MNHNY and CDR2 is SVGAGI (reference sequence).

J is TRBJ1-5 and V is TRBV15, with a tentative D call TRBD1 (5 bases). CDR1 is LNHNV and CDR2 is YYDKDF in the germline V gene (reference sequence). Trimming stripped 4 bases from V and 6 bases from J, with 16 bases between. This CDR3 spans 15 amino acids. The CDR3: CATSKGRIEGQPQHF. In DNA form, the CDR3 reads TGTGCCACCAGCAAGGGGCGAATTGAGGGTCAGCCCCAGCATTTT.

A single count supports this clone. The chain recombines TRBV7-9 with TRBJ1-2, with D hard to call. Germline loops: CDR1 SEHNR, CDR2 FQNEAQ (reference sequence). The CDR3 consists of 12 residues. The V and J ends lost 7 bases and 13 bases respectively, with 19 bases between them. The CDR3 DNA reads as TGTGCCAGCACCTCGGACGGCCTTGGATGCACCTTC. Amino acids: CASTSDGLGCTF.

The genes are TRBV10-3 and TRBJ2-7, with 9 positions matching TRBD1. Germline V gene sequence: CDR1 ENHRY, CDR2 SYGVKD. J was trimmed by 1 base and V by 4 bases; bases with no gene match: 5. The CDR3 consists of 15 residues. The CDR3 here is CAISVGDRESYEQYF. CDR3 DNA sequence: TGTGCCATCAGTGTAGGGGACAGGGAGTCCTACGAGCAGTACTTC.

This rearrangement joins TRBV4-1 to TRBJ2-2, with 10 bases fitting TRBD2. The length of the CDR3 is 16 residues. V lost 0 bases and J lost 6; bases outside the gene matches: 4. Per the germline V gene, CDR1 is MGHRA and CDR2 is YSYEKL. The CDR3 region is CASSQETGTSAGELFF. In nucleotides, the CDR3 is TGCGCCAGCAGCCAAGAAACGGGGACTAGCGCCGGGGAGCTGTTTTTT.

The chain joins TRBV28 to TRBJ2-7; D gene uncertain. This CDR3 contains 13 residues. The ends were cut back, 2 bases at V and 3 bases at J, with 8 bases in the middle. Germline loops: CDR1 MDHEN, CDR2 SYDVKM. CDR3 bases: TGTGCCAGCAGTTTAACCAGATTCTACGAGCAGTACTTC. It specifies CASSLTRFYEQYF.

J is TRBJ2-7 and V is TRBV6-1; 8 bases agree with TRBD1. The CDR3 consists of 14 residues. The germline V gene has CDR1 MNHNS and CDR2 SASEGT. Losses at the gene ends were 4 bases for V and 0 bases for J; bases not matched to a gene: 2. The DNA for the CDR3 is TGTGCCAGCAGTGTACAGGGGGGCTCCTACGAGCAGTACTTC. Residues: CASSVQGGSYEQYF.

The gene calls are TRBV11-1 and TRBJ1-1, with 7 bases identical to TRBD1. V trimming: 3 bases; J trimming: 1 base; junction bases outside the gene matches: 8. This CDR3 has 16 amino acids. In germline, CDR1 is SGHAT, CDR2 FQDESV (reference sequence). For the CDR3, the DNA is TGTGCCAGCAGCTTTCGACAGGGCAGGTCGAACACTGAAGCTTTCTTT. Translating gives CASSFRQGRSNTEAFF.

The chain joins TRBV28 to TRBJ1-5, with D unresolved. The CDR3 has 17 amino acids. The V and J ends lost 8 bases and 2 bases respectively, with 22 bases between them. Germline CDR1 MDHEN, CDR2 SYDVKM. For the CDR3, the DNA is TGTGCCAGCGCCGGGAGTAAAAACGGCTACCGCAATCAGCCCCAGCATTTT. It codes for CASAGSKNGYRNQPQHF. Together with reference TRBV28 and TRBJ1-5, the CDR3 gives the full variable domain: DVKVTQSSRYLVKRTGEKVFLECVQDMDHENMFWYRQDPGLGLRLIYFSYDVKMKEKGDIPEGYSVSREKKERFSLILESASTNQTSMYLCASAGSKNGYRNQPQHFGDGTRLSIL.

V gene TRBV9 combines with J gene TRBJ2-1; D unclear. CDR3 length: 17 amino acids. Germline assignment: CDR1 SGDLS and CDR2 YYNGEE. The V gene lost 2 bases and the J gene lost 7 bases, with 22 bases spanning the gap. CDR3 coding DNA: TGTGCCAGCAGCGTGCGTAGTTTGATAGGGTTCAATAATGAGCAGTTCTTC. Translation gives CASSVRSLIGFNNEQFF.

The chain couples TRBV27 to TRBJ2-3; D perhaps matches TRBD2 (7 bases). Germline loops: CDR1 MNHEY, CDR2 SMNVEV (reference sequence). The V end was cut by 5 bases, the J end by 7 bases, with 22 bases between. CDR3 size: 16 residues. CDR3 coding DNA: TGTGCCAGCAGTACCACGCCGGCGGGGGCCGCAAATACGCAGTATTTT. This sequence encodes CASSTTPAGAANTQYF.

This clone came up once. The sample holds other DNA sequences that translate to the same CDR3. The chain recombines TRBV7-2 with TRBJ1-5; D is unclear. V shed 1 base and J shed 1 base, with 11 bases lying between them. The germline gives CDR1 SGHTA, CDR2 FQGNSA. The CDR3 runs to 16 residues. The CDR3 bases are TGTGCCAGCAGCTTAGACGGAGGTGGGAGCAATCAGCCCCAGCATTTT. It codes for CASSLDGGGSNQPQHF.

This clone came up once. The chain recombines TRBV29-1 with TRBJ2-7, with 8 bases that match TRBD1. CDR1 is SQVTM, CDR2 ANQGSEA, per germline. Trimming cost V 5 bases and J 3 bases; bases outside gene matches: 12. The CDR3 covers 15 residues. CDR3 DNA sequence: TGCAGCGTTACAAGGACAGGGATGAATTTCTACGAGCAGTACTTC. This codes for CSVTRTGMNFYEQYF.